A single sample gave rise to the 22 T cell receptor beta chains below, sequenced in a study of spatial heterogeneity in lung cancer. TCRdb reprocessed the 5' RACE reads with MiXCR, giving one entry per CDR3 protein. This table has about 47,000 distinct CDR3 sequences, around 7.7% appearing once. Time point defined: blood at routine non-recurrence follow-up after resection. Tumor, nontumor lung or frozen PBMC supplied whole RNA that was sequenced unsorted. The sample here was PBMCs, taken at follow-up. These receptors were obtained from a female donor with early-stage non-small cell lung cancer.

A few counts support this clonotype. The chain combines TRBV6-2 or TRBV6-3 with TRBJ1-1; 11 nucleotides match TRBD1. The CDR3 is made up of 15 amino acids. The J segment lost 6 bases and the V segment lost 5 bases, leaving 8 bases of the junction unmatched. Per germline, CDR1 MNHEY and CDR2 SVGEGT. The CDR3 region is CASSNQRTGGSEAFF. In DNA, the CDR3 is TGTGCCAGCAGTAATCAGAGGACAGGGGGCTCTGAAGCTTTCTTT.

This clonotype has at least ten counts. CDR3 sequence: CASSTSGGSDEQFF. CDR3 in DNA: TGTGCCAGCAGCACTAGCGGGGGAAGCGATGAGCAGTTCTTC. The chain combines TRBV7-9 with TRBJ2-1; 11 bases align to TRBD2. CDR3 length equals 14 residues. CDR1 SEHNR and CDR2 FQNEAQ come from the germline V gene (reference sequence). Trimming cost V 5 bases and J 8 bases; bases outside gene matches: 5.

This chain connects TRBV6-5 to TRBJ1-4; a possible D gene is TRBD1 (6 bases). Trimming took off 6 bases at V and 6 bases at J, with 14 bases between the two ends. Germline CDR1 MNHEY, CDR2 SVGAGI. The CDR3 contains 14 residues. DNA of the CDR3: TGTGCCAGCAGCTCTTACAGGGACGATGAAAAACTGTTTTTT. This encodes CASSSYRDDEKLFF.

Many counts were recorded for this clonotype. This sequence joins TRBV4-1 and TRBJ2-5; 12 nucleotides align to TRBD2. CDR3 length: 15 residues. The ends lost 1 base at V and 9 bases at J; junction bases unmatched: 6. The V gene's germline CDR1 is MGHRA and CDR2 YSYEKL. The CDR3 nucleotides read TGCGCCAGCAGCCAAGGGACTAGCGGGACCCGGGCCCAGTACTTC. Residues: CASSQGTSGTRAQYF.

This clonotype has a count of ten or more. The J gene is TRBJ2-3, the V gene TRBV7-2, with 10 bases identical to TRBD2. With 1 base clipped from V and 0 bases from J, the junction kept 7 bases outside the gene matches. The CDR3 runs to 18 residues. Looked up from germline, CDR1 is SGHTA and CDR2 is FQGNSA. CDR3 residues: CASSLGLAGDSSTDTQYF. CDR3 bases: TGTGCCAGCAGCTTAGGGCTAGCGGGGGACTCCAGCACAGATACGCAGTATTTT.

This clonotype has a handful of counts. The CDR3 is CASSLEPDQPQHF. The CDR3 DNA is TGCGCCAGCAGCTTGGAGCCGGACCAGCCCCAGCATTTT. This sequence joins TRBV5-1 and TRBJ1-5; no firm D call. Germline V gene lookup returns CDR1 SGHRS and CDR2 YFSETQ. V was clipped by 0 bases and J by 7 bases, with 8 bases between them. The CDR3 loop spans 13 amino acids.

This clonotype has only a few counts. The chain's CDR3 is CASSKPGLAEETQYF. The CDR3 nucleotides read TGTGCCAGCAGTAAACCGGGACTAGCGGAAGAGACCCAGTACTTC. This chain connects TRBV6-2 or TRBV6-3 to TRBJ2-5; 11 bases map to TRBD2. Looked up from germline, CDR1 is MNHEY and CDR2 is SVGEGT. With 5 bases clipped from V and 3 bases from J, the junction kept 5 bases outside the gene matches. The CDR3 sequence is 15 residues long.

The gene calls are TRBV6-5 and TRBJ1-1; D remains unclear. This CDR3 comprises 13 residues. Germline CDR1 is MNHEY and CDR2 is SVGAGI. V lost 11 bases, J lost 0 bases, and 13 bases lay in between. As DNA, the CDR3 is TGTGCCTCCCGGAGGGTCGTGAACACTGAAGCTTTCTTT. It translates to CASRRVVNTEAFF.

CDR3 in amino acids: CASSLGASGQFF. For the CDR3, the DNA is TGTGCCAGCAGCCTAGGGGCGTCGGGGCAGTTCTTC. V and J are TRBV5-6 and TRBJ2-1; a possible D gene is TRBD1 (5 bases). In germline, CDR1 is SGHDT, CDR2 YYEEEE. Trimming removed 4 bases from V and 12 bases from J, with 14 bases in between. The CDR3 totals 12 residues.

The CDR3 sequence: CASSKETGKDDTEAFF. In DNA, the CDR3 is TGTGCCAGTAGTAAGGAGACAGGGAAGGACGACACTGAAGCTTTCTTT. The rearrangement joins TRBV19 to TRBJ1-1, with 7 bases lining up with TRBD1. Germline V gene lookup returns CDR1 LNHDA and CDR2 SQIVND (reference sequence). This CDR3 spans 16 amino acids. J lost 3 bases, V lost 4 bases, and 11 bases had no gene match. The variable domain in full, with the rest retrieved from reference TRBV19 and TRBJ1-1, is DGGITQSPKYLFRKEGQNVTLSCEQNLNHDAMYWYRQDPGQGLRLIYYSQIVNDFQKGDIAEGYSVSREKKESFPLTVTSAQKNPTAFYLCASSKETGKDDTEAFFGQGTRLTVV.

The V gene is TRBV20-1, the J gene TRBJ1-1; a weak D match, TRBD1 (6 bases). This CDR3 has 15 residues. Germline CDR1 is DFQATT and CDR2 is SNEGSKA (reference sequence). The V and J ends lost 0 bases and 1 base respectively, with 12 bases between them. The CDR3 DNA reads TGCAGTGCTAGAGAGGGGGGCTCCCAGAACACTGAAGCTTTCTTT. Its protein product is CSAREGGSQNTEAFF.

The chain recombines TRBV20-1 with TRBJ1-5; D gene ambiguous. Deletions cut 3 bases from V and 2 bases from J, with 17 bases between. CDR3 length equals 16 residues. Germline V lookup: CDR1 DFQATT, CDR2 SNEGSKA (reference sequence). The CDR3 loop is CSASSKGNRGNQPQHF. DNA for the CDR3: TGCAGTGCTAGTAGTAAGGGTAACCGGGGCAATCAGCCCCAGCATTTT.

At least ten counts were recorded for this clonotype. The rearrangement uses TRBV14 and TRBJ1-2, with unresolved D. Trimming took 1 base from V and 2 from J, leaving 8 bases between them. Germline assignment: CDR1 SGHDN and CDR2 FVKESK. The CDR3 is 14 residues long. The CDR3 sequence: CASSQGRRNYGYTF. Here the CDR3 DNA reads TGTGCCAGCAGCCAAGGTCGACGGAACTATGGCTACACCTTC.

This clonotype was counted ten times or more. J is TRBJ2-3 and V is TRBV2, with a tentative D call TRBD2 (6 bases). The CDR3 is made up of 14 amino acids. The V and J ends lost 7 bases and 5 bases respectively, with 16 bases between them. Germline V gene sequence: CDR1 SNHLY, CDR2 FYNNEI. The CDR3 sequence: CASMEGRWKDTQYF. The CDR3 DNA is TGTGCCAGCATGGAGGGGCGGTGGAAAGATACGCAGTATTTT.

The chain couples TRBV6-2 or TRBV6-3 to TRBJ2-5, with TRBD2 matching 7 bases. V trimming: 11 bases; J trimming: 0 bases; junction bases outside the gene matches: 3. The CDR3 has 12 residues. Germline V gives CDR1 MNHEY, CDR2 SVGEGT. DNA of the CDR3: TGTGCCTGCCGGGGGGACCAAGAGACCCAGTACTTC. The encoded protein is CACRGDQETQYF.

Many counts were recorded for this clonotype. The chain recombines TRBV7-3 with TRBJ2-5; 9 nucleotides agree with TRBD2. The CDR3 has 15 residues. Germline-derived CDR1 and CDR2 are SGHTA and FQGTGA. V shed 5 bases and J 5 bases; nucleotides not matched to a gene: 9. The CDR3 reads CASSPQGLAGETQYF. Written as DNA, the CDR3 is TGTGCCAGCAGCCCGCAGGGACTAGCCGGTGAGACCCAGTACTTC.

This clonotype has only a few counts. The chain is built from TRBV4-3 and TRBJ1-4, with 9 bases identical to TRBD1. Germline V gene lookup returns CDR1 LGHNA and CDR2 YSLEER. The junction had 14 bases not matched to a gene; V was cut back by 4 bases and J by 5 bases. This CDR3 has 18 residues. CDR3 region: CASSLDHAGDRANEKLFF. Written as DNA, the CDR3 is TGCGCCAGCAGCCTTGACCATGCGGGGGACAGGGCGAATGAAAAACTGTTTTTT.

This clonotype was seen many times. The CDR3 is CASGLGTGDTDTQYF. The CDR3 bases are TGTGCTAGTGGTTTGGGGACAGGAGACACAGATACGCAGTATTTT. The chain employs TRBV12-5 and TRBJ2-3, with TRBD1 identical over 7 bases. Germline trimming cut 1 base from V and 2 bases from J; bases unmatched to any gene: 3. The CDR3 spans 15 residues. Germline V gene sequence: CDR1 LGHNT, CDR2 FRNRAP. Together with reference TRBV12-5 and TRBJ2-3, the CDR3 gives the full variable domain: DARVTQTPRHKVTEMGQEVTMRCQPILGHNTVFWYRQTMMQGLELLAYFRNRAPLDDSGMPKDRFSAEMPDATLATLKIQPSEPRDSAVYFCASGLGTGDTDTQYFGPGTRLTVL.

This clonotype was counted ten times or more. The rearrangement links TRBV14 to TRBJ1-5; possibly TRBD1 for D (5 bases). Germline loops: CDR1 SGHDN, CDR2 FVKESK. The CDR3 length is 14 residues. Trimming took 1 base from V and 9 from J, leaving 13 bases between them. The CDR3 sequence: CASSQGGASWPQHF. Written as DNA, the CDR3 is TGTGCCAGCAGCCAAGGAGGGGCGTCCTGGCCCCAGCATTTT.

This clonotype was seen repeatedly, ten times or more. The rearrangement joins TRBV29-1 to TRBJ2-5; D possibly matches TRBD1 or TRBD2 (5 bases each). Per germline, CDR1 SQVTM and CDR2 ANQGSEA. The length of the CDR3 is 14 residues. V lost 4 bases to trimming and J lost 5 bases, with 17 bases between them. CDR3 residues: CSVVIRGRWETQYF. In DNA, the CDR3 is TGCAGCGTTGTCATACGGGGCCGCTGGGAGACCCAGTACTTC.

This clonotype was counted ten times or more. This chain's CDR3 is CASSFVRVAGGTNGELFF. The CDR3 DNA reads TGTGCCAGCAGCTTTGTTAGGGTGGCAGGGGGCACGAACGGGGAGCTGTTTTTT. The V and J genes are TRBV5-5 and TRBJ2-2; 8 nucleotides line up with TRBD1. The V gene end was trimmed by 2 bases and the J gene end by 7 bases; junction bases not matched to a gene: 16. Germline V gene lookup returns CDR1 SGHKS and CDR2 YYEKEE (reference sequence). The CDR3 has 18 amino acids.

There are many counts of this clonotype. This chain joins TRBV29-1 and TRBJ2-7, with TRBD1 as a possible D gene (6 bases). The CDR3 totals 13 residues. Trimming removed 6 bases from V and 5 bases from J, with 17 bases in between. The germline V gene encodes CDR1 SQVTM and CDR2 ANQGSEA. DNA for the CDR3: TGCAGCGTAGCCCTGGACAGAGGAAACGAGCAGTACTTC. It is translated as CSVALDRGNEQYF.